The 22 T cell receptor beta chains below were found in one sample sequenced in a study of cytomegalovirus exposure and HLA in healthy donors. Clones were sequenced by immunoSEQ multiplex PCR, and TCRdb holds only the in-frame ones, with some missing. This table has some 340,000 clones, about 85% appearing once. The sequenced sample consisted of PBMCs. These receptors all come from a woman aged 25 to 39 in good health and CMV-seropositive.

CDR3 in amino acids: CASTHPLDPYEQYF. The DNA of the CDR3 is TGTGCCAGTACCCACCCACTAGACCCCTACGAGCAGTACTTC. V usage is TRBV2 and J usage is TRBJ2-7, with a tentative D call TRBD2 (5 bases). This CDR3 is built from 14 residues. Trimming cost V 9 bases and J 2 bases, with 17 bases left between them. Germline V gene sequence: CDR1 SNHLY, CDR2 FYNNEI.

The chain combines TRBV5-1 with TRBJ1-6; 7 bases agree with TRBD1. V shed 0 bases and J 6 bases; nucleotides not matched to a gene: 9. The germline V gene encodes CDR1 SGHRS and CDR2 YFSETQ. This CDR3 has 17 residues. The CDR3 region is CASSLGAAGGGNSPLHF. DNA of the CDR3: TGCGCCAGCAGCTTGGGGGCGGCAGGGGGAGGTAATTCACCCCTCCACTTT.

The V and J genes are TRBV6-6 and TRBJ1-1; D remains unclear. Germline-derived CDR1 and CDR2 are MNHNY and SVGAGI (reference sequence). V lost 2 bases to trimming and J lost 4 bases, with 5 bases between them. This CDR3 comprises 12 residues. The CDR3 sequence: CASSYVGTEAFF. The CDR3 region has the DNA TGTGCCAGCAGTTACGTAGGCACTGAAGCTTTCTTT.

The gene calls are TRBV14 and TRBJ2-3; D is undetermined. This CDR3 has 13 amino acids. From germline, CDR1 is SGHDN and CDR2 FVKESK. Trimming took off 0 bases at V and 8 bases at J, with 9 bases between the two ends. Here the CDR3 reads CASSQDPKGTQYF. The CDR3 DNA sequence: TGTGCCAGCAGCCAAGATCCCAAGGGTACGCAGTATTTT.

The chain's CDR3 is CASSPQQGLRNSPLHF. In nucleotides, the CDR3 is TGTGCCAGCAGCCCCCAACAGGGGCTAAGGAATTCACCCCTCCACTTT. This rearrangement joins TRBV7-9 to TRBJ1-6, with 7 nucleotides matching TRBD1. The J segment lost 7 bases and the V segment lost 5 bases, leaving 11 bases of the junction unmatched. The CDR3 length is 16 residues. CDR1 is SEHNR, CDR2 FQNEAQ, per germline (reference sequence).

This clone occurred once. J is TRBJ1-1 and V is TRBV7-6; D remains unclear. Germline CDR1 reads SGHVS; CDR2 reads FNYEAQ. The CDR3 is 14 residues long. V was pared by 1 base and J by 5 bases, with 11 bases between. The CDR3 bases are TGTGCCAGCAGCTTAGGATCGGGGAGGACTGAAGCTTTCTTT. Protein sequence: CASSLGSGRTEAFF.

The chain carries TRBV28 and TRBJ1-2; 10 bases are shared with TRBD1. The V gene end was trimmed by 2 bases and the J gene end by 1 base; junction bases not matched to a gene: 10. This CDR3 spans 18 amino acids. CDR1 and CDR2 (germline): MDHEN, SYDVKM. This chain's CDR3 is CASSLDRIGTGDNYGYTF. The CDR3 region has the DNA TGTGCCAGCAGTTTAGATCGGATCGGGACAGGGGATAACTATGGCTACACCTTC.

The CDR3 loop is CASSFLTESRGYQETQYF. CDR3 in DNA: TGTGCCAGCTCATTCTTGACAGAGAGTCGGGGGTACCAAGAGACCCAGTACTTC. The rearrangement joins TRBV18 to TRBJ2-5; a weak D match, TRBD2 (6 bases). The CDR3 contains 18 residues. Trimming took off 5 bases at V and 0 bases at J, with 22 bases between the two ends. CDR1 is KGHSH and CDR2 is LQKENI in the germline V gene.

The J gene is TRBJ2-7, the V gene TRBV10-2; 7 nucleotides line up with TRBD1. Losses at the gene ends were 2 bases for V and 0 bases for J; bases not matched to a gene: 7. The germline CDR1 and CDR2 sequences are WSHSY and SAAADI. CDR3 length equals 16 residues. CDR3 sequence (DNA): TGCGCCAGCAGTGAGCTAGGGGGCTTGAGCTCCTACGAGCAGTACTTC. Its protein product is CASSELGGLSSYEQYF.

The rearrangement links TRBV4-3 to TRBJ2-7; TRBD2 might be the D (6 bases). The CDR3 has 17 amino acids. Trimming removed 1 base from V and 3 bases from J, with 19 bases in between. The germline CDR1 and CDR2 sequences are LGHNA and YSLEER. The chain's CDR3 is CASSQVSSGPPLYEQYF. The CDR3 DNA follows: TGCGCCAGCAGCCAAGTATCCAGCGGGCCCCCCCTCTACGAGCAGTACTTC.

The CDR3, as DNA: TGTGCCAGCTCACAAGGGACTAGCGGGAGTAGGATCTACGAGCAGTACTTC. Translated: CASSQGTSGSRIYEQYF. The rearrangement joins TRBV18 to TRBJ2-7; 14 nucleotides align to TRBD2. J lost 3 bases, V lost 4 bases, and 8 bases had no gene match. CDR1 is KGHSH and CDR2 is LQKENI in the germline V gene. CDR3 length: 17 residues.

The chain links TRBV4-2 to TRBJ1-1; a weak D match, TRBD1 (5 bases). This CDR3 spans 15 amino acids. CDR1 and CDR2 (germline): LGHNA, YNFKEQ. The V and J ends lost 0 bases and 5 bases respectively, with 13 bases between them. The DNA for the CDR3 is TGTGCCAGCAGCCAAGATAGTCAGGGTGGAACTGAAGCTTTCTTT. Residues: CASSQDSQGGTEAFF.

The rearrangement joins TRBV6-4 to TRBJ1-1; no clear D. The CDR3 is made up of 13 amino acids. Per the germline V gene, CDR1 is MRHNA and CDR2 is SNTAGT. With 2 bases removed from V and 2 bases from J, the gap between germline ends came to 6 bases. The CDR3 protein is CASSDGVNTEAFF. The CDR3 nucleotides read TGTGCCAGCAGTGACGGGGTAAACACTGAAGCTTTCTTT.

This clone was counted between two and nine times. The chain joins TRBV19 to TRBJ1-6; D not resolved. The CDR3 is made up of 12 amino acids. Trimming removed 1 base from V and 8 bases from J, with 3 bases in between. The germline gives CDR1 LNHDA, CDR2 SQIVND (reference sequence). The DNA for the CDR3 is TGTGCCAGTAGTATAGTCGATTCACCCCTCCACTTT. Translation gives CASSIVDSPLHF. The full variable domain, rest sourced from reference TRBV19 and TRBJ1-6, is DGGITQSPKYLFRKEGQNVTLSCEQNLNHDAMYWYRQDPGQGLRLIYYSQIVNDFQKGDIAEGYSVSREKKESFPLTVTSAQKNPTAFYLCASSIVDSPLHFGNGTRLTVT.

V is TRBV25-1 and J is TRBJ1-1; tentative D call: TRBD1 (5 bases). CDR1 is MGHDK and CDR2 is SYGVNS in the germline V gene. Trimming stripped 3 bases from V and 4 bases from J, with 12 bases between. The CDR3 consists of 14 residues. CDR3: CASSEVGRATEAFF. The CDR3 DNA is TGTGCCAGCAGTGAGGTAGGCAGGGCCACTGAAGCTTTCTTT. The whole variable domain, filled in from reference TRBV25-1 and TRBJ1-1, reads EADIYQTPRYLVIGTGKKITLECSQTMGHDKMYWYQQDPGMELHLIHYSYGVNSTEKGDLSSESTVSRIRTEHFPLTLESARPSHTSQYLCASSEVGRATEAFFGQGTRLTVV.

V is TRBV14 and J is TRBJ2-7, with D hard to call. Trimming took 0 bases from V and 4 from J, leaving 7 bases between them. This CDR3 has 13 amino acids. Germline-derived CDR1 and CDR2 are SGHDN and FVKESK. The CDR3 DNA reads as TGTGCCAGCAGCCAAGAAGGAAGGTACGAGCAGTACTTC. This translates into CASSQEGRYEQYF.

This clone was observed a handful of times. The CDR3 nucleotides read TGTGCCAGCAGGAAGGGACAGATGAACACTGAAGCTTTCTTT. This gives the protein CASRKGQMNTEAFF. This sequence joins TRBV2 and TRBJ1-1, with 7 bases matching TRBD1. Germline V gene data show CDR1 as SNHLY and CDR2 as FYNNEI. The CDR3 runs to 14 residues. With 6 bases clipped from V and 0 bases from J, the junction kept 4 bases outside the gene matches. The whole variable domain, remainder taken from reference TRBV2 and TRBJ1-1, is EPEVTQTPSHQVTQMGQEVILRCVPISNHLYFYWYRQILGQKVEFLVSFYNNEISEKSEIFDDQFSVERPDGSNFTLKIRSTKLEDSAMYFCASRKGQMNTEAFFGQGTRLTVV.

For the CDR3, the DNA is TGCGCCAGCAGCCAAGATAGGGCAAGGGTGAACACTGAAGCTTTCTTT. Translated: CASSQDRARVNTEAFF. The chain combines TRBV4-1 with TRBJ1-1; D is ambiguous. This CDR3 spans 16 amino acids. Looked up from germline, CDR1 is MGHRA and CDR2 is YSYEKL. Trimming left V 0 bases short and J 0 bases short, with 11 bases between.

The V and J genes are TRBV5-1 and TRBJ2-5; TRBD2 is a possible D gene (6 bases). The CDR3 extends over 15 amino acids. Germline assignment: CDR1 SGHRS and CDR2 YFSETQ. V was trimmed by 5 bases and J by 1 base, leaving 15 bases between them. The CDR3 DNA reads as TGCGCCAGCAGTAGGACCCGGGACTTCCAAGAGACCCAGTACTTC. This codes for CASSRTRDFQETQYF.

This sequence joins TRBV29-1 and TRBJ1-2; 7 bases agree with TRBD1. J lost 2 bases, V lost 7 bases, and 7 bases had no gene match. Germline values: CDR1 SQVTM, CDR2 ANQGSEA. The CDR3 runs 13 residues. CDR3 nucleotide sequence: TGCAGCGGCCGGGACAGTATAAACTATGGCTACACCTTC. Encoded protein: CSGRDSINYGYTF.

The gene calls are TRBV27 and TRBJ2-7; D may be TRBD1 (5 bases). The V gene's germline CDR1 is MNHEY and CDR2 SMNVEV (reference sequence). Trimming shortened V by 2 bases and J by 2 bases, and 10 bases separated the two germline ends. The CDR3 spans 14 residues. The CDR3 here is CASSLRGSAYEQYF. In nucleotides, the CDR3 is TGTGCCAGCAGTTTAAGGGGCTCTGCCTACGAGCAGTACTTC.

The chain employs TRBV6-1 and TRBJ2-7, with D possibly TRBD1 on 5 matching bases. Germline-derived CDR1 and CDR2 are MNHNS and SASEGT. V was shortened by 6 bases and J by 2 bases, with 17 bases between the two germline ends. There are 15 residues in the CDR3. The CDR3 sequence: CASRTLKYRTYEQYF. The CDR3 region has the DNA TGTGCCAGCAGAACCCTAAAATACAGGACCTACGAGCAGTACTTC.